The 10 T cell receptor beta chains in this list originate from one sample, sequenced in a study of blood T cell repertoires in COVID-19. Sequenced by immunoSEQ multiplex PCR; TCRdb stores in-frame clones only, minus some. The sample includes a few hundred thousand clones, roughly 84% of them seen just once. Sequenced: PBMCs or T cells enriched from blood (not recorded which). The origin of the receptors is a woman in her thirties who had recovered from COVID-19.

This clone has just a few counts. The V gene is TRBV4-1, the J gene TRBJ2-2; 11 bases fit TRBD2. CDR1 and CDR2 from the germline V gene are MGHRA and YSYEKL. The junction had 5 bases not matched to a gene; V was cut back by 4 bases and J by 1 base. The CDR3 runs 17 residues. The CDR3 spells CASSRVLAGVNTGELFF. Here the CDR3 DNA reads TGCGCCAGCAGCCGCGTACTAGCGGGGGTGAACACCGGGGAGCTGTTTTTT.

This clone was observed a single time. The V and J genes are TRBV28 and TRBJ2-1; 9 bases fit TRBD2. The CDR3 runs 15 residues. V was clipped by 2 bases and J by 6 bases; unmatched bases: 5. From germline, CDR1 is MDHEN and CDR2 SYDVKM. The CDR3 nucleotides read TGTGCCAGCAGTTTAGCGGGGGGGCGGACCAATGAGCAGTTCTTC. Residues: CASSLAGGRTNEQFF.

This chain uses TRBV27 with TRBJ2-5; D is perhaps TRBD2 (5 bases). V shed 4 bases and J shed 2 bases, with 11 bases lying between them. The CDR3 is 14 amino acids. Germline V gene data show CDR1 as MNHEY and CDR2 as SMNVEV (reference sequence). CDR3 sequence (DNA): TGTGCCAGCAGTTCGGTAGGGAGACAAGAGACCCAGTACTTC. Translation: CASSSVGRQETQYF.

The genes are TRBV19 and TRBJ2-6, with D hard to call. The CDR3 extends over 16 amino acids. Germline loops: CDR1 LNHDA, CDR2 SQIVND (reference sequence). V dropped 5 bases and J dropped 2 bases, with 13 bases sitting between them. The CDR3 DNA reads TGTGCCAGTAGTCTCCCCCGAGGCACTGGGGCCAACGTCCTGACTTTC. This sequence encodes CASSLPRGTGANVLTF.

The V call is TRBV19, the J call TRBJ2-1; D might be TRBD1 (5 bases). Germline loops: CDR1 LNHDA, CDR2 SQIVND (reference sequence). CDR3 length equals 14 residues. V was cut by 3 bases and J by 2 bases, with 8 bases left in between. CDR3 nucleotide sequence: TGTGCCAGTAGTATGCAGGGTACCTACAATGAGCAGTTCTTC. Its translation is CASSMQGTYNEQFF.

V is TRBV3-1 (or the pseudogene TRBV3-2) and J is TRBJ1-3; perhaps TRBD1 as D (5 bases). V dropped 0 bases and J dropped 9 bases, with 9 bases sitting between them. The germline CDR1 and CDR2 sequences are LGHDT and YNNKEL (reference sequence). This CDR3 comprises 13 residues. The CDR3 DNA follows: TGTGCCAGCAGCCAAGATAGGGGTAGCACCATATATTTT. It is translated as CASSQDRGSTIYF.

The chain has TRBV6-5 and TRBJ1-1, with 9 bases lining up with TRBD1. This CDR3 is built from 13 residues. From germline, CDR1 is MNHEY and CDR2 SVGAGI. Trimming cost V 6 bases and J 11 bases; bases outside gene matches: 10. CDR3 in DNA: TGTGCCAGCAGGGAGTGGACAGGGGTTCGGGCTTTCTTT. It codes for CASREWTGVRAFF.

The CDR3 DNA sequence: TGTGCCACGGGAGGAAGTCCTTACACTGAAGCTTTCTTT. Protein product: CATGGSPYTEAFF. The genes are TRBV25-1 and TRBJ1-1; D is uncertain. CDR3 size: 13 residues. The V gene's germline CDR1 is MGHDK and CDR2 SYGVNS. Trimming cost V 10 bases and J 3 bases, with 15 bases left between them.

The V call is TRBV9, the J call TRBJ1-2; TRBD1 agrees at 10 bases. With 3 bases clipped from V and 6 bases from J, the junction kept 5 bases outside the gene matches. Germline loops: CDR1 SGDLS, CDR2 YYNGEE. CDR3 length: 14 amino acids. CDR3 in amino acids: CASSGDRGGDGYTF. The CDR3, as DNA: TGTGCCAGCAGCGGGGACAGGGGCGGGGATGGCTACACCTTC.

This clone was seen once. J is TRBJ1-2 and V is TRBV4-3; D unclear. V was trimmed by 0 bases and J by 4 bases, leaving 9 bases between them. The CDR3 is 14 amino acids. Germline-derived CDR1 and CDR2 are LGHNA and YSLEER. The CDR3 sequence is CASSQDRGTYGYTF. DNA for the CDR3: TGCGCCAGCAGCCAAGATCGGGGAACCTATGGCTACACCTTC.